This paragraph reports one T cell receptor (beta chain). With 0 bases clipped from V and 6 bases from J, the junction kept 12 bases outside the gene matches. The CDR3 is 19 amino acids. The V gene's germline CDR1 is SGHDT and CDR2 YYEEEE. This entry comes from a study of blood T cell repertoires in COVID-19. Study at large: T cells, B-cell-depleted T cells, or PBMCs supplied cDNA or gDNA.

Using immunoSEQ multiplex PCR, the repertoire was profiled, and TCRdb retains in-frame clones only, with some absent. The data show around 140,000 clones, with around 80% seen just once and about 2.4% held by the top ten. Assignment of participants to cohorts was predicated upon participant-reported clinical history. Sequencing was done on a sample of PBMCs or T cells enriched from blood (not recorded which). The chain is built from TRBV5-6 and TRBJ1-4; 12 bases agree with TRBD1. The sequence was obtained from a man between 35 and 55 years old with acute COVID-19. The CDR3 DNA is TGTGCCAGCAGCTTGGGGACAATCCCGGGACAGGGGGCTGATGAAAAACTGTTTTTT. Translated, it gives CASSLGTIPGQGADEKLFF.